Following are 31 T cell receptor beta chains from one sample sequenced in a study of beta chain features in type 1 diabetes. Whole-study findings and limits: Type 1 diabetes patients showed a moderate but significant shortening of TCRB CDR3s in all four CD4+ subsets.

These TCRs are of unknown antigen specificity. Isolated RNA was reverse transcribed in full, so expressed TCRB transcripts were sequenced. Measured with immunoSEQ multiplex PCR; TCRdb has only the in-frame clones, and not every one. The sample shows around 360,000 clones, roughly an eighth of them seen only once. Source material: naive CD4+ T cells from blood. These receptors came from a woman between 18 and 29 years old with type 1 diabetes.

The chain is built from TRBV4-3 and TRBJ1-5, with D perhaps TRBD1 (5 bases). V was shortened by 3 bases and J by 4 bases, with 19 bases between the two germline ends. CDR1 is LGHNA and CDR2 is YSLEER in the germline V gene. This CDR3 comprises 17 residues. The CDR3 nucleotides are TGCGCCAGCAGCCAGGGGGGTACCACCCGTGGGAATCAGCCCCAGCATTTT. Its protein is CASSQGGTTRGNQPQHF.

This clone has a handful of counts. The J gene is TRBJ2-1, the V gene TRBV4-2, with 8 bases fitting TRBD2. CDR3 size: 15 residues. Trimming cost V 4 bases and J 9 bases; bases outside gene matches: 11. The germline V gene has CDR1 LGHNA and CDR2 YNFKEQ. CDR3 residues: CASSPSLSGSGEQFF. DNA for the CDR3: TGTGCCAGCAGCCCCTCACTAAGCGGGAGTGGTGAGCAGTTCTTC.

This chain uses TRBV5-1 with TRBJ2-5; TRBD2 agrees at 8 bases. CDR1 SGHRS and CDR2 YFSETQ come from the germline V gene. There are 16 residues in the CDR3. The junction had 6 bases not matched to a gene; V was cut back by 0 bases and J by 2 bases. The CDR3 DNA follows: TGCGCCAGCAGCTTGGCCGGGGGGGGCGGACAAGAGACCCAGTACTTC. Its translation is CASSLAGGGGQETQYF.

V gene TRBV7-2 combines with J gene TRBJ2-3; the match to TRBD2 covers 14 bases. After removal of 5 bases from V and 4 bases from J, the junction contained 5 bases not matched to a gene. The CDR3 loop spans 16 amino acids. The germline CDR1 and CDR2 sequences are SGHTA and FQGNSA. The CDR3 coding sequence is TGTGCCAGCAGCCGAGGGACTAGCGGGGGACCAGATACGCAGTATTTT. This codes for CASSRGTSGGPDTQYF.

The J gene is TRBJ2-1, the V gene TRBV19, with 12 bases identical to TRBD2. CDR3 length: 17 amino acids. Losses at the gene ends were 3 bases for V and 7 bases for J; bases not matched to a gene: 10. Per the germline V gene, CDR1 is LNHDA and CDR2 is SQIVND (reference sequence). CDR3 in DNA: TGTGCCAGTAGTATGTACCCTAGCGGGAGGGCCCAGAATGAGCAGTTCTTC. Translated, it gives CASSMYPSGRAQNEQFF.

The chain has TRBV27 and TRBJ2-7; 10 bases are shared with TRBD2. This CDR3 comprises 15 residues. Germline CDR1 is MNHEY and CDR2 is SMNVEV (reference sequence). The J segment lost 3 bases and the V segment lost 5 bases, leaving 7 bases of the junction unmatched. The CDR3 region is CASSRNPSGSYEQYF. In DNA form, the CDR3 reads TGTGCCAGCAGTCGAAACCCTAGCGGGAGCTACGAGCAGTACTTC.

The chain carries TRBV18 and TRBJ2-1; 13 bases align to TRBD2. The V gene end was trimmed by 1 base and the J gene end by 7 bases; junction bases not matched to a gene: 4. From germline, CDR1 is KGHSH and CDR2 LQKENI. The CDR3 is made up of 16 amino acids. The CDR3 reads CASSPRGTSGKNEQFF. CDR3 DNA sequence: TGTGCCAGCTCACCACGTGGGACTAGCGGGAAAAATGAGCAGTTCTTC. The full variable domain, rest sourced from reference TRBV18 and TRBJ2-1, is NAGVMQNPRHLVRRRGQEARLRCSPMKGHSHVYWYRQLPEEGLKFMVYLQKENIIDESGMPKERFSAEFPKEGPSILRIQQVVRGDSAAYFCASSPRGTSGKNEQFFGPGTRLTVL.

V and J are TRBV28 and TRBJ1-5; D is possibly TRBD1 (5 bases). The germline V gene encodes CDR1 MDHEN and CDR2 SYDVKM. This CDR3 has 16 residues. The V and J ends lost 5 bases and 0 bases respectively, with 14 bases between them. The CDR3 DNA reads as TGTGCCAGCAGTGGCGTTGGGGGGTATAGCAATCAGCCCCAGCATTTT. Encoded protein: CASSGVGGYSNQPQHF. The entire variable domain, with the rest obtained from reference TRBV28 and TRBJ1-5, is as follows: DVKVTQSSRYLVKRTGEKVFLECVQDMDHENMFWYRQDPGLGLRLIYFSYDVKMKEKGDIPEGYSVSREKKERFSLILESASTNQTSMYLCASSGVGGYSNQPQHFGDGTRLSIL.

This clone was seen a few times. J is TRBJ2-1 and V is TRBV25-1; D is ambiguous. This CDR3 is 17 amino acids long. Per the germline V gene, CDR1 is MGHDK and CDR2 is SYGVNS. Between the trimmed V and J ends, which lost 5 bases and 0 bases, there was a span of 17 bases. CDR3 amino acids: CASSPPLPDSSYNEQFF. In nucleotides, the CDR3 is TGTGCCAGCAGTCCTCCCTTGCCCGATAGCTCCTACAATGAGCAGTTCTTC.

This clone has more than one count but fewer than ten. Here the CDR3 reads CASSHNPGYNEQFF. CDR3 DNA sequence: TGTGCCAGCAGCCATAATCCAGGCTACAATGAGCAGTTCTTC. The chain combines TRBV14 with TRBJ2-1, with no clear D. This CDR3 comprises 14 residues. Trimming stripped 3 bases from V and 3 bases from J, with 9 bases between. Germline V lookup: CDR1 SGHDN, CDR2 FVKESK.

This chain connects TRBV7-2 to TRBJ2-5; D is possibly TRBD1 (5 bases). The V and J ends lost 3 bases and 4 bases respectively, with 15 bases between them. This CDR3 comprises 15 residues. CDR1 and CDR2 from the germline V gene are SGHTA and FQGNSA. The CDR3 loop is CASSFQGQRGETQYF. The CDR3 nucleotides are TGTGCCAGCAGCTTTCAGGGCCAAAGGGGAGAGACCCAGTACTTC.

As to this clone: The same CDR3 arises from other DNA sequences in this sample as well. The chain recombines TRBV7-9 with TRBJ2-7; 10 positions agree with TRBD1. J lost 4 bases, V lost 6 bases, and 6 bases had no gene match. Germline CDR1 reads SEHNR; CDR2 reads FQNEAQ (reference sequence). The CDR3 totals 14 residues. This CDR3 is CASSSGTGEYEQYF. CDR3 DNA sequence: TGTGCCAGCAGTTCCGGGACAGGGGAATACGAGCAGTACTTC.

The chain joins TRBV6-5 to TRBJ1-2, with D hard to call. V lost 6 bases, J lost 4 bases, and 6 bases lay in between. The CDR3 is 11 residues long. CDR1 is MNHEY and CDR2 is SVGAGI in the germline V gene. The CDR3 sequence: CASSNSYGYTF. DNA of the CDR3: TGTGCCAGCAGCAACAGCTATGGCTACACCTTC.

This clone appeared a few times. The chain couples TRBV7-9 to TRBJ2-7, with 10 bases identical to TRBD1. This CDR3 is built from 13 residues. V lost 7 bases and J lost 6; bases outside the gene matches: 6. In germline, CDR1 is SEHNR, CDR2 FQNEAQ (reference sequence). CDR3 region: CASKRDRGSEQYF. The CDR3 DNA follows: TGTGCCAGCAAGAGGGACAGGGGCTCCGAGCAGTACTTC.

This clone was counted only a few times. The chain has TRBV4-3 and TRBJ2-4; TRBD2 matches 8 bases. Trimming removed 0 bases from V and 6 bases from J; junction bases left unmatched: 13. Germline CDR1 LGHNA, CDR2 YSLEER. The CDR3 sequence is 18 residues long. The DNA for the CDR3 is TGCGCCAGCAGCCAAGAAGTTATGGCGGGGGGACCCCTAAACATTCAGTACTTC. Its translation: CASSQEVMAGGPLNIQYF.

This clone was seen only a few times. In nucleotides, the CDR3 is TGCAGCGTTGGGCGGGAGGCCTCCCAAGAGACCCAGTACTTC. Its protein is CSVGREASQETQYF. The rearrangement uses TRBV29-1 and TRBJ2-5; 8 positions agree with TRBD2. Germline V gene sequence: CDR1 SQVTM, CDR2 ANQGSEA. This CDR3 is built from 14 residues. The ends lost 4 bases at V and 1 base at J; junction bases unmatched: 5. The variable domain in full, with the rest retrieved from reference TRBV29-1 and TRBJ2-5, is SAVISQKPSRDICQRGTSLTIQCQVDSQVTMMFWYRQQPGQSLTLIATANQGSEATYESGFVIDKFPISRPNLTFSTLTVSNMSPEDSSIYLCSVGREASQETQYFGPGTRLLVL.

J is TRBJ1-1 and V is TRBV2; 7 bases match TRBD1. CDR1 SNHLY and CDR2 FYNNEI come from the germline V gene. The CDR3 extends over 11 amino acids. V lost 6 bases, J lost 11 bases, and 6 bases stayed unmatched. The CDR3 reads CASSPQGVAFF. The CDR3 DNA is TGTGCCAGCAGCCCCCAGGGGGTGGCTTTCTTT.

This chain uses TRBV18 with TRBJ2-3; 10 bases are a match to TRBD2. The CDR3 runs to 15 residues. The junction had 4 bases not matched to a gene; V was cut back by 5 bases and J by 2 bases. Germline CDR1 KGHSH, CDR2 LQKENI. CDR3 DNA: TGTGCCAGCTCAGGCCTAGCGGGGGCCACAGATACGCAGTATTTT. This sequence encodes CASSGLAGATDTQYF.

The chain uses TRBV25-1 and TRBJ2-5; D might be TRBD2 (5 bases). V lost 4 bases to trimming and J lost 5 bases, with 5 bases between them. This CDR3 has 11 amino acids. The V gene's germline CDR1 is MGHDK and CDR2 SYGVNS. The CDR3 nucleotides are TGTGCCAGCAGTGGGAGGGAGACCCAGTACTTC. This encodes CASSGRETQYF.

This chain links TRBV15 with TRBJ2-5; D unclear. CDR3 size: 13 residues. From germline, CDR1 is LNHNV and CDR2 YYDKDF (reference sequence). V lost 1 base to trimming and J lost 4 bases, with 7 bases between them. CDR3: CATSRGRRETQYF. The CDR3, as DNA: TGTGCCACCAGCAGAGGAAGGAGAGAGACCCAGTACTTC.

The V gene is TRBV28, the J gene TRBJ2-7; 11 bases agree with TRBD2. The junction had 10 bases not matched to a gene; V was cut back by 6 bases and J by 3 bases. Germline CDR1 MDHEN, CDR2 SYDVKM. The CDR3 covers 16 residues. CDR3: CASSPGIAGGDYEQYF. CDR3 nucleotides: TGTGCCAGCAGCCCTGGAATAGCGGGAGGGGACTACGAGCAGTACTTC.

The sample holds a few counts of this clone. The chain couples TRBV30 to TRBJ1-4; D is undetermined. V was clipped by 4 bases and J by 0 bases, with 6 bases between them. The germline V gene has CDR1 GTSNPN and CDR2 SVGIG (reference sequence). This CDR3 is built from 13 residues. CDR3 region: CAWTFTTNEKLFF. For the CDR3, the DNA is TGTGCCTGGACCTTTACAACTAATGAAAAACTGTTTTTT.

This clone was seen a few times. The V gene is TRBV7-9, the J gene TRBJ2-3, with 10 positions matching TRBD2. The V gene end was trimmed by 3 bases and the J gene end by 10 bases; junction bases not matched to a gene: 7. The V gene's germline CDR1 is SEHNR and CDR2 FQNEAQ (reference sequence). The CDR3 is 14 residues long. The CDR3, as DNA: TGTGCCAGCAGCTTGACAAGCGGGGGGGCCGCGCAGTATTTT. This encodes CASSLTSGGAAQYF.

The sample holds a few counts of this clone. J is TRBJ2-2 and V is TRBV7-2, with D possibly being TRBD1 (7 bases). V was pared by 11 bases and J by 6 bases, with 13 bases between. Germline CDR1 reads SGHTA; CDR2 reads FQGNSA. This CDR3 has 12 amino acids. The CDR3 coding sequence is TGTGCCTGCCAGGGGGGCGCCGGGGAGCTGTTTTTT. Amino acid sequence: CACQGGAGELFF.

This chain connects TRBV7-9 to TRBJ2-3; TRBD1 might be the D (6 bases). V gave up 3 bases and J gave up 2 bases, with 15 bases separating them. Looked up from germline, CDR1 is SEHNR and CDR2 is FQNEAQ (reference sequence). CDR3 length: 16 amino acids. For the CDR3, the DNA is TGTGCCAGCAGCTTGAGTACAGGGCCTCCCACAGATACGCAGTATTTT. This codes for CASSLSTGPPTDTQYF.

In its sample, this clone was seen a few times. The CDR3 spells CSVAGLQETQYF. The CDR3 DNA is TGCAGCGTAGCGGGGTTACAAGAGACCCAGTACTTC. This rearrangement joins TRBV29-1 to TRBJ2-5, with 7 positions matching TRBD2. After removal of 6 bases from V and 2 bases from J, the junction contained 3 bases not matched to a gene. The CDR3 totals 12 residues. Germline assignment: CDR1 SQVTM and CDR2 ANQGSEA. The full variable domain, rest sourced from reference TRBV29-1 and TRBJ2-5, is SAVISQKPSRDICQRGTSLTIQCQVDSQVTMMFWYRQQPGQSLTLIATANQGSEATYESGFVIDKFPISRPNLTFSTLTVSNMSPEDSSIYLCSVAGLQETQYFGPGTRLLVL.

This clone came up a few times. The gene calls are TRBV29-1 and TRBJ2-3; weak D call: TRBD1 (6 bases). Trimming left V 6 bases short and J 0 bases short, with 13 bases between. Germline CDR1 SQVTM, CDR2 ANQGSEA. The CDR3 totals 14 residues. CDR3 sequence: CSVGTRVSTDTQYF. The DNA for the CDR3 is TGCAGCGTGGGGACAAGAGTAAGCACAGATACGCAGTATTTT.

The CDR3 loop is CASSQGTGATSPLHF. The DNA for the CDR3 is TGTGCCAGCAGCCAGGGGACAGGGGCCACTTCACCCCTCCACTTT. The rearrangement joins TRBV14 to TRBJ1-6; 10 bases fit TRBD1. CDR1 is SGHDN, CDR2 FVKESK, per germline. The CDR3 extends over 15 amino acids. After removal of 3 bases from V and 9 bases from J, the junction contained 5 bases not matched to a gene.

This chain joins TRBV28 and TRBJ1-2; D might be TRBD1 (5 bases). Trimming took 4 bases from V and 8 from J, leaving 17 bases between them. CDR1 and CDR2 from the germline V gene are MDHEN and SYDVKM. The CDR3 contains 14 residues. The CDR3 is CASSSAGSVSGYTF. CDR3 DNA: TGTGCCAGCAGTTCCGCAGGGTCAGTGTCAGGCTACACCTTC.

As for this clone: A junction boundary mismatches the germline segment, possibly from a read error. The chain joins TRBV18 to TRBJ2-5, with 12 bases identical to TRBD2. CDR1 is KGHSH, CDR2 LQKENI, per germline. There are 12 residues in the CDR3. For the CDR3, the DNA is TGTGCCAGCTCACCGACTAGCGGGAGTTGTAACTTC. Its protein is CASSPTSGSCNF.

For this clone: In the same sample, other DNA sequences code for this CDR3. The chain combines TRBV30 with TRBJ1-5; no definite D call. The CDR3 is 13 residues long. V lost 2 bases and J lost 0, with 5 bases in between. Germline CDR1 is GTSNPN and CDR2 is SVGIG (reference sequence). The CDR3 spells CAWSINSNQPQHF. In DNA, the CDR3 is TGTGCCTGGAGTATCAATAGCAATCAGCCCCAGCATTTT.